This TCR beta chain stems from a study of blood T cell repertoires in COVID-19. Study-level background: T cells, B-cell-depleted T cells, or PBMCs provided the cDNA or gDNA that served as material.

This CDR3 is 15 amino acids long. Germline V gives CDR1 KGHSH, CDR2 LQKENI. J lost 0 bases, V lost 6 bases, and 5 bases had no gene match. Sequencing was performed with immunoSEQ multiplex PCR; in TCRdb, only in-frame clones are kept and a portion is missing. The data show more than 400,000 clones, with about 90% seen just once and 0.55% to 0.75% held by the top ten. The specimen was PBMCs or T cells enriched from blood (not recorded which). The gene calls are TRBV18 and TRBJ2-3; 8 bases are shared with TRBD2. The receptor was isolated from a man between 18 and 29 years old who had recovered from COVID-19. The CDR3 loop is CASSRPSGSTDTQYF. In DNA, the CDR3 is TGTGCCAGCTCGCGTCCTAGCGGGAGCACAGATACGCAGTATTTT.